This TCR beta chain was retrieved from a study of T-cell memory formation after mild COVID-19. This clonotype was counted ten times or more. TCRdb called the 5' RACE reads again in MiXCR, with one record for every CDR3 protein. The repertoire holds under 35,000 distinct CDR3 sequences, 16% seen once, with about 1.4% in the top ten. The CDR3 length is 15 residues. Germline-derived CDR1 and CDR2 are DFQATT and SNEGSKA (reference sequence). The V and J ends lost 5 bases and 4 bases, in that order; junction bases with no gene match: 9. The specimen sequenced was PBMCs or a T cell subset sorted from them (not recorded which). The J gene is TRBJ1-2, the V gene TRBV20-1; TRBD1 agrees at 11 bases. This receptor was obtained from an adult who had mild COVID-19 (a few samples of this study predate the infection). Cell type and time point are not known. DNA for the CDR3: TGCAGTGCTGATCCGGGACAGGGGGTCCTCTATGGCTACACCTTC. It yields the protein CSADPGQGVLYGYTF.